The entry below gives a single TCR beta chain sequence along with its context. Its antigen is not identified. This sample stems from a study of cytomegalovirus exposure and HLA in healthy donors. A multiplex PCR was run with 60 Vbeta primers and 13 Jbeta primers. Original processing methods: Counted up in a later analysis, unique TCR beta chains came to some 82 million, with roughly 11 million shared. The data were produced by immunoSEQ multiplex PCR, yet TCRdb's version contains in-frame clones alone and is incomplete. Clone size and the V and J calls come from that table; the DNA yielded D and trimming. In the table there are 170,000 or so clones, roughly four fifths of which are singletons. The CDR3 contains 16 residues. Trimming shortened V by 2 bases and J by 6 bases, and 17 bases separated the two germline ends. Germline V gene sequence: CDR1 KGHSH, CDR2 LQKENI. Study results and caveats: Previously analyzed data showed that most TCR beta V segments were productive at a frequency of about 87% or about 30%. Across HLA loci, a later analysis found differing TCR association rates, with DRB1 most and HLA-C fewest. In vitro confirmation showed three CMV-associated chains to be CMV antigen specific.

The gene calls are TRBV18 and TRBJ2-1; maybe TRBD2 (7 bases). The TCR originated in a man between 18 and 29 years old in good health and CMV-seronegative. Sequencing was performed on PBMCs. This CDR3 is CASSPFWGGQGNEQFF. As DNA, the CDR3 is TGTGCCAGCTCACCATTTTGGGGGGGCCAGGGCAATGAGCAGTTCTTC.